This record covers a single TCR beta chain. This entry is derived from a study of cytomegalovirus exposure and HLA in healthy donors. 13 Jbeta primers and 60 Vbeta primers were used for the PCR. TCRdb's copy holds only in-frame clones and misses some; the assay was immunoSEQ multiplex PCR. Altogether roughly 160,000 clones are present, over 80% being singletons, with the ten largest covering 1.2%. J lost 8 bases, V lost 5 bases, and 6 bases had no gene match. There are 14 residues in the CDR3. Per germline, CDR1 MGHDK and CDR2 SYGVNS. The sample taken for sequencing was PBMCs. The clonotype originates from a boy aged 2-9 years in good health and CMV-seronegative. This rearrangement joins TRBV25-1 to TRBJ2-4, with 10 bases lining up with TRBD1. The CDR3 reads CASSPPGQGHIQYF. In DNA form, the CDR3 reads TGTGCCAGCAGTCCTCCGGGACAGGGGCACATTCAGTACTTC.